The next 26 T cell receptor beta chains were all read from a single sample in a study of post-analysis software for immune sequencing data (dated by TCRdb to the mid-2010s). What the study reported, not specific to this receptor: Patients showed significantly higher frequencies than controls for 4 or 5 TRBV segments, among them TRBV5-6, TRBV5-1 and TRBV20-1.

These TCRs' antigens remain unknown. Library preparation was by PCR. TCRdb lists the instrument as Illumina HiSeq 2500. Unique molecular identifiers were incorporated into TCR beta cDNA libraries to reduce PCR and sequencing biases. Clones were called with MiXCR by TCRdb after fastp trimmed the public reads at Q25, and only in-frame beta chains were retained. Identical CDR3 protein sequences are pooled into one entry, listed with their most common genes and DNA. The sample table holds about 820,000 distinct CDR3 sequences, of which about 53% were seen once. The ten largest clones add up to approximately 4.3% of the sample. Material for sequencing was blood. These receptors came from a girl aged 5 to 17 with multiple sclerosis.

This sequence joins TRBV7-9 and TRBJ1-6; 9 positions agree with TRBD1. CDR1 and CDR2 (germline): SEHNR, FQNEAQ (reference sequence). V trimming: 0 bases; J trimming: 7 bases; junction bases outside the gene matches: 1. The CDR3 is 15 residues long. The CDR3 region is CASSLAGQGNSPLHF. The CDR3 region has the DNA TGTGCCAGCAGCTTAGCGGGACAGGGAAATTCACCCCTCCACTTT.

There are a few counts of this clonotype. The chain employs TRBV12-3 or TRBV12-4 and TRBJ2-1, with a weak D call TRBD2 (5 bases). CDR3 length: 13 amino acids. V was trimmed by 3 bases and J by 4 bases, leaving 7 bases between them. Here the CDR3 reads CASSFSAYNEQFF. In DNA form, the CDR3 reads TGTGCCAGCAGTTTTAGCGCATACAATGAGCAGTTCTTC.

The rearrangement links TRBV7-9 to TRBJ2-7; D is perhaps TRBD1 (5 bases). V lost 7 bases, J lost 5 bases, and 24 bases lay in between. In germline, CDR1 is SEHNR, CDR2 FQNEAQ (reference sequence). CDR3 length: 16 residues. Here the CDR3 reads CASISFGQGRVHEQYF. In nucleotides, the CDR3 is TGTGCCAGCATCTCGTTTGGGCAGGGAAGGGTCCACGAGCAGTACTTC.

The sample holds one count of this clonotype. The genes are TRBV20-1 and TRBJ2-5; 10 nucleotides match TRBD2. The J call may be mistaken, given a closer DNA end match to TRBJ2-7. The CDR3 covers 15 residues. The germline gives CDR1 DFQATT, CDR2 SNEGSKA (reference sequence). The DNA of the CDR3 is TGCAGTGGTACAGACCTAGCGGGAGTCGCCTACGAGCAGTACTTC. Its translation is CSGTDLAGVAYEQYF.

The genes are TRBV5-1 and TRBJ2-7, with a tentative D call TRBD2 (6 bases). The CDR3 runs to 15 residues. Trimming shortened V by 4 bases and J by 4 bases, and 18 bases separated the two germline ends. In germline, CDR1 is SGHRS, CDR2 YFSETQ. The CDR3 DNA sequence: TGCGCCAGCAGCCCCCGGAGGGGCTCCCTTTACGAGCAGTACTTC. Its translation: CASSPRRGSLYEQYF.

As to this clonotype: Its ends do not fully match the called genes, so a read error is possible. The chain carries TRBV12-3 or TRBV12-4 and TRBJ2-3; TRBD2 agrees at 7 bases. The CDR3 is made up of 14 amino acids. DNA for the CDR3: TGTGCCAGCATTACTAGCGCTAGAACAGATGCGCAGTATTTC. Translation: CASITSARTDAQYF.

CDR3 loop: CASSFSRGNKNYGYTF. The CDR3 DNA reads TGCGCCAGCAGCTTCAGCAGGGGGAACAAAAACTATGGCTACACCTTC. This chain uses TRBV5-1 with TRBJ1-2, with TRBD1 matching 7 bases. Germline CDR1 and CDR2: SGHRS and YFSETQ. Trimming cost V 2 bases and J 2 bases; bases outside gene matches: 9. The CDR3 length is 16 residues.

V usage is TRBV7-2 and J usage is TRBJ2-7; D tentatively fits TRBD1 or TRBD2 (5 bases each). The CDR3 length is 14 residues. Germline-derived CDR1 and CDR2 are SGHTA and FQGNSA. Trimming removed 5 bases at V and 4 bases at J, with 15 bases between. The CDR3: CASSPSGWGYEQYF. In nucleotides, the CDR3 is TGTGCCAGCAGCCCGTCGGGGTGGGGGTACGAGCAGTACTTC.

The count of this clonotype is one. The chain couples TRBV29-1 to TRBJ1-4, with 8 bases aligning to TRBD1. J was trimmed by 5 bases and V by 6 bases; bases with no gene match: 8. CDR1 and CDR2 from the germline V gene are SQVTM and ANQGSEA. This CDR3 contains 14 residues. The CDR3 DNA is TGCAGCGTCCTCAGGACAGGGATGAATGAAAAACTGTTTTTT. Protein product: CSVLRTGMNEKLFF.

This clonotype has a single count. V and J are TRBV11-2 and TRBJ2-1, with TRBD2 matching 10 bases. V gave up 4 bases and J gave up 6 bases; unmatched junction bases: 9. There are 16 residues in the CDR3. CDR1 and CDR2 from the germline V gene are SGHAT and FQNNGV. CDR3 in amino acids: CASSSLLQREGNEQFF. The CDR3 nucleotides are TGTGCCAGCAGCTCCCTCCTTCAGCGGGAGGGCAATGAGCAGTTCTTC.

On this clonotype: Sequence at one end of the junction differs from germline and may be a read error. V gene TRBV6-2 or TRBV6-3 combines with J gene TRBJ2-1; a weak D match, TRBD2 (6 bases). The germline V gene has CDR1 MNHEY and CDR2 SVGEGT. The CDR3 is made up of 15 amino acids. The CDR3 sequence: CASTHWSGSYNEQFF. CDR3 sequence (DNA): TGCGCCAGCACCCACTGGAGCGGGTCCTACAATGAGCAGTTCTTC.

This chain links TRBV7-6 with TRBJ2-5; 7 nucleotides line up with TRBD2. The trim removed 0 bases at V and 3 bases at J, leaving 4 bases unmatched. The CDR3 runs to 15 residues. In germline, CDR1 is SGHVS, CDR2 FNYEAQ. CDR3 sequence reads: CASSLATSAKETQYF. The CDR3 DNA reads as TGTGCCAGCAGCTTAGCCACTAGCGCAAAAGAGACCCAGTACTTC.

This chain joins TRBV20-1 and TRBJ1-5; D is uncertain. Germline-derived CDR1 and CDR2 are DFQATT and SNEGSKA (reference sequence). The CDR3 spans 13 residues. The V end lost 1 base, the J end lost 5 bases, and 9 bases lay between the germline ends. The CDR3 nucleotides are TGCAGTGCTAGAGTTGGAAGGGATCAGCCCCAGCATTTT. Translated: CSARVGRDQPQHF.

V gene TRBV5-5 combines with J gene TRBJ2-7, with 7 bases that match TRBD2. This CDR3 comprises 16 residues. Germline assignment: CDR1 SGHKS and CDR2 YYEKEE (reference sequence). V shed 4 bases, J shed 5 bases, and the junction held 15 bases outside the gene matches. CDR3 bases: TGTGCCAGCAGCCTGGATCGGGGGGTCCATGGGGACGAGCAGTACTTC. Protein product: CASSLDRGVHGDEQYF.

This clonotype showed up just once. The chain couples TRBV14 to TRBJ1-6; D not resolved. V lost 2 bases, J lost 7 bases, and 15 bases lay in between. The CDR3 runs 16 residues. The germline gives CDR1 SGHDN, CDR2 FVKESK. For the CDR3, the DNA is TGTGCCAGCAGCCAATCGGGCTCACACCGAAATTCACCCCTCCACTTT. The encoded protein is CASSQSGSHRNSPLHF.

Only a few counts were recorded for this clonotype. The rearrangement uses TRBV5-6 and TRBJ2-7; D tentatively reads TRBD1 or TRBD2 (5 bases each). Trimming cost V 4 bases and J 3 bases, with 11 bases left between them. Germline CDR1 is SGHDT and CDR2 is YYEEEE. The CDR3 is 13 amino acids. The CDR3 DNA reads as TGTGCCAGCAGCGCGGAGGACATCTACGAGCAGTACTTC. It specifies CASSAEDIYEQYF.

The chain uses TRBV7-2 and TRBJ2-5, with 13 positions matching TRBD2. Germline values: CDR1 SGHTA, CDR2 FQGNSA. This CDR3 spans 18 amino acids. With V trimmed by 3 bases and J by 7 bases, 14 bases remained unmatched. DNA of the CDR3: TGTGCCAGCAGCTTTCTGACTAGCGGGGGGCCCGTCGTGAGGACCCAGTACTTC. It encodes CASSFLTSGGPVVRTQYF. Filled out from reference TRBV7-2 and TRBJ2-5, the complete variable domain reads GAGVSQSPSNKVTEKGKDVELRCDPISGHTALYWYRQSLGQGLEFLIYFQGNSAPDKSGLPSDRFSAERTGGSVSTLTIQRTQQEDSAVYLCASSFLTSGGPVVRTQYFGPGTRLLVL.

This clonotype was detected a few times. The chain recombines TRBV12-3 or TRBV12-4 with TRBJ2-4, with TRBD2 identical over 12 bases. V trimming: 5 bases; J trimming: 13 bases; junction bases outside the gene matches: 12. This CDR3 region has 15 residues. The CDR3 is CASSLLAGGIREQYF. The CDR3 bases are TGTGCCAGCAGTCTCCTAGCGGGAGGGATTCGAGAGCAGTACTTC.

This clonotype was detected a few times. The chain is built from TRBV29-1 and TRBJ2-3; 14 bases line up with TRBD2. J was trimmed by 0 bases and V by 3 bases; bases with no gene match: 14. Germline-derived CDR1 and CDR2 are SQVTM and ANQGSEA. This CDR3 region has 20 residues. The chain's CDR3 is CSVDQTGTSGSFRSTDTQYF. The CDR3 coding sequence is TGCAGCGTTGACCAGACCGGGACTAGCGGGAGCTTTAGGAGCACAGATACGCAGTATTTT.

The chain employs TRBV7-2 and TRBJ1-2; the match to TRBD1 covers 7 bases. The CDR3 loop spans 15 amino acids. J lost 4 bases, V lost 5 bases, and 10 bases had no gene match. The germline V gene has CDR1 SGHTA and CDR2 FQGNSA. The CDR3 sequence: CTSSKDRARGYGYTF. The CDR3 bases are TGTACCAGCAGCAAAGACAGGGCCAGAGGCTATGGCTACACCTTC.

The chain joins TRBV29-1 to TRBJ2-6; D tentatively fits TRBD1 or TRBD2 (5 bases each). Germline CDR1 reads SQVTM; CDR2 reads ANQGSEA. The V end lost 3 bases, the J end lost 0 bases, and 9 bases lay between the germline ends. The CDR3 spans 15 residues. The CDR3, as DNA: TGCAGCGTTGAGGGACGCCGCTCTGGGGCCAACGTCCTGACTTTC. Its protein is CSVEGRRSGANVLTF. Full variable domain (missing parts from reference TRBV29-1 and TRBJ2-6): SAVISQKPSRDICQRGTSLTIQCQVDSQVTMMFWYRQQPGQSLTLIATANQGSEATYESGFVIDKFPISRPNLTFSTLTVSNMSPEDSSIYLCSVEGRRSGANVLTFGAGSRLTVL.

CDR3 in DNA: TGTGCCAGCAGTCCCAGACTGGACTCCTACGAGCAGTACTTC. This translates into CASSPRLDSYEQYF. V is TRBV6-6 and J is TRBJ2-7; no clear D gene. The CDR3 has 14 residues. The V end was cut by 5 bases, the J end by 0 bases, with 11 bases between. Germline V gene data show CDR1 as MNHNY and CDR2 as SVGAGI (reference sequence).

In this sample, this clonotype turned up a few times. For the CDR3, the DNA is TGCGCCAGCAGCCCCGATCCGGGATGGGACAATGAGCAGTTCTTC. Translating gives CASSPDPGWDNEQFF. The chain combines TRBV4-1 with TRBJ2-1, with D possibly matching TRBD2 (5 bases). Germline V gene data show CDR1 as MGHRA and CDR2 as YSYEKL. V was shortened by 4 bases and J by 5 bases, with 15 bases between the two germline ends. CDR3 size: 15 residues.

This sequence joins TRBV7-9 and TRBJ2-1; 10 bases fit TRBD2. V lost 4 bases to trimming and J lost 10 bases; unmatched junction nucleotides: 13. CDR1 is SEHNR and CDR2 is FQNEAQ in the germline V gene (reference sequence). This CDR3 spans 16 amino acids. CDR3 sequence (DNA): TGTGCCAGCAGCTCTAGCGGGAGCCGCCTAGGATCGGAGCAGTTCTTC. It codes for CASSSSGSRLGSEQFF.

The rearrangement links TRBV14 to TRBJ2-3; D perhaps matches TRBD1 (6 bases). Trimming left V 3 bases short and J 6 bases short, with 10 bases between. The CDR3 sequence is 13 residues long. Germline V CDR1 and CDR2: SGHDN, FVKESK. The CDR3, as DNA: TGTGCCAGCAGCCAGTTGGGGGCCGATACGCAGTATTTT. Translated: CASSQLGADTQYF.

The chain links TRBV6-1 to TRBJ2-7; the D gene could be TRBD1 or TRBD2 (5 bases each). Trimming left V 3 bases short and J 1 base short, with 7 bases between. The CDR3 extends over 13 amino acids. Germline V CDR1 and CDR2: MNHNS, SASEGT. The CDR3 sequence: CASSEGVSYEQYF. The DNA of the CDR3 is TGTGCCAGCAGTGAGGGGGTTTCCTACGAGCAGTACTTC.